Given below is one T cell receptor (beta chain) in context. What it recognizes is unknown. Quantitative molecular-barcoded 5'-RACE generated the TCR beta libraries. TCRdb re-called the 5' RACE reads with MiXCR, one entry per CDR3 protein. The sample holds tens of thousands of distinct CDR3 sequences, over 5% seen once. V shed 8 bases and J 5 bases; nucleotides not matched to a gene: 6. This CDR3 is built from 13 residues. CDR1 is SGHAT and CDR2 is FQNNGV in the germline V gene. This sample stems from a study of CD8 T cells in ankylosing spondylitis. Study results and limitations: In synovial fluid and blood from reactive arthritis, some motif variants were previously reported. A motif of roughly 8 highly homologous TCR beta variants was seen as apparently characteristic of ankylosing spondylitis blood. Disease-linked clones bore a CD8+ phenotype and were relatively rare in peripheral blood.

The origin of this receptor is a male donor with ankylosing spondylitis. Sequences were obtained from synovial fluid, either unsorted or a sorted T cell fraction (not recorded which). The rearrangement links TRBV11-2 to TRBJ2-7; 10 nucleotides align to TRBD1. The CDR3 is CASSGTGVHEQYF. As DNA, the CDR3 is TGTGCCAGCTCCGGGACAGGGGTACACGAGCAGTACTTC.